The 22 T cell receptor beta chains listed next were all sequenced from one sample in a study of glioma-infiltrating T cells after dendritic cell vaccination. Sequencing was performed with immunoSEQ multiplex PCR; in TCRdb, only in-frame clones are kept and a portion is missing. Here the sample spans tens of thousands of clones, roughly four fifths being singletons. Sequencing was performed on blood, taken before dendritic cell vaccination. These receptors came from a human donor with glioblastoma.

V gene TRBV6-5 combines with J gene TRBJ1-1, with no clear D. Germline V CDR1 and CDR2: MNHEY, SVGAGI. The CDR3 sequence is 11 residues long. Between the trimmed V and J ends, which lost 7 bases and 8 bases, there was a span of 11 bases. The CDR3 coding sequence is TGTGCCAGCAAGGGAGGGCGGGAAGCTTTCTTT. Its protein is CASKGGREAFF.

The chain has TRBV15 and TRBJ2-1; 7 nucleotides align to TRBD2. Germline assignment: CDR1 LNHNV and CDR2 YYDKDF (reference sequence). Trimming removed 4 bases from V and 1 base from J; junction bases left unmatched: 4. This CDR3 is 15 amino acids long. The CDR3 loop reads CATSIERGSYNEQFF. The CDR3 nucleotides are TGTGCCACCAGCATCGAGCGGGGATCCTACAATGAGCAGTTCTTC.

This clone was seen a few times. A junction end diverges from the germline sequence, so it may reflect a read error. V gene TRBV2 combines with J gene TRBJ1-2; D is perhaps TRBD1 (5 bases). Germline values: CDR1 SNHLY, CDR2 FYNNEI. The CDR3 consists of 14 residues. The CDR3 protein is CASSQDQGSYGYTF. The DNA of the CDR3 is TGCGCCAGCAGCCAAGATCAGGGTAGCTATGGCTACACCTTC.

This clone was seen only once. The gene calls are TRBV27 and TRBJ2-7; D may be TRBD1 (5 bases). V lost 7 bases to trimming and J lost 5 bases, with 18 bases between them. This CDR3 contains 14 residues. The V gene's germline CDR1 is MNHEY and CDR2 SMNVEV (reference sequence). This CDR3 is CASTRGRASDEQYF. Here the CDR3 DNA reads TGTGCCAGCACCCGAGGCAGGGCATCCGACGAGCAGTACTTC.

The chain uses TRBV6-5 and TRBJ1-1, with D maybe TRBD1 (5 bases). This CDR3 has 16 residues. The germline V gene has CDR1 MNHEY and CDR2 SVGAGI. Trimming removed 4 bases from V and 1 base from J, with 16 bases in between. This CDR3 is CASSFRRGLKNTEAFF. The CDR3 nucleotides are TGTGCCAGCAGTTTTAGGAGGGGATTGAAGAACACTGAAGCTTTCTTT.

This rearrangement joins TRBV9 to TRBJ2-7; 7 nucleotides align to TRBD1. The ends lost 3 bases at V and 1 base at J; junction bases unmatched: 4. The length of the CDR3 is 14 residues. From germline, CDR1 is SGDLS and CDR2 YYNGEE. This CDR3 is CASSEGAASYEQYF. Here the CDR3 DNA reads TGTGCCAGCAGCGAGGGGGCTGCTTCCTACGAGCAGTACTTC.

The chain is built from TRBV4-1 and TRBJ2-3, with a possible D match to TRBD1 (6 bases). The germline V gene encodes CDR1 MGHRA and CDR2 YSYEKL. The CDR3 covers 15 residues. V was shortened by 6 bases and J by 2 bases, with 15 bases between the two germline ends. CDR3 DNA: TGCGCCAGCAGAATACAGGGCGCCTTCACAGATACGCAGTATTTT. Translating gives CASRIQGAFTDTQYF.

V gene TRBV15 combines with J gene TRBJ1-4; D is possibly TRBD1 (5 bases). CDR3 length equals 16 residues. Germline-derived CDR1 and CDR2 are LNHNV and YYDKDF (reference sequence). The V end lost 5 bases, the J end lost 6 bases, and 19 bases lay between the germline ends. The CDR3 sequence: CATSPPFRGRDEKLFF. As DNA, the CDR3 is TGTGCCACCAGCCCCCCCTTCCGAGGCAGGGATGAAAAACTGTTTTTT.

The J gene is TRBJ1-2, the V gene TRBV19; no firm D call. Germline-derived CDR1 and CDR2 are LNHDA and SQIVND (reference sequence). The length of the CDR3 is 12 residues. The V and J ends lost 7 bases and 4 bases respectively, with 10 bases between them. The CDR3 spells CASIGGGYGYTF. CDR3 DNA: TGTGCCAGTATAGGCGGCGGCTATGGCTACACCTTC.

Here the CDR3 reads CATGLAGGRDEQFF. The CDR3 coding sequence is TGTGCCACCGGACTAGCGGGGGGCAGGGATGAGCAGTTCTTC. V and J are TRBV7-2 and TRBJ2-1; TRBD2 agrees at 14 bases. Germline V gene data show CDR1 as SGHTA and CDR2 as FQGNSA. The CDR3 sequence is 14 residues long. V dropped 10 bases and J dropped 8; count of bases not matched to a gene: 7.

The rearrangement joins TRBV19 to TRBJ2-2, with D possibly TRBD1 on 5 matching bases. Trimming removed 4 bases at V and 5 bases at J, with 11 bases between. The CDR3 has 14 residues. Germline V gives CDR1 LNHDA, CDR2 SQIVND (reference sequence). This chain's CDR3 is CASSSQTETGELFF. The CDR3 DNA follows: TGTGCCAGTAGTAGCCAGACAGAGACCGGGGAGCTGTTTTTT.

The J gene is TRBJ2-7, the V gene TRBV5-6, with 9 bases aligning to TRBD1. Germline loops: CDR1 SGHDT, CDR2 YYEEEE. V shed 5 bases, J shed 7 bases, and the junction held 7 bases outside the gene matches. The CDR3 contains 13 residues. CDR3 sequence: CASRRTGAREQYF. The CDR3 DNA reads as TGTGCCAGCAGACGGACAGGGGCACGGGAGCAGTACTTC.

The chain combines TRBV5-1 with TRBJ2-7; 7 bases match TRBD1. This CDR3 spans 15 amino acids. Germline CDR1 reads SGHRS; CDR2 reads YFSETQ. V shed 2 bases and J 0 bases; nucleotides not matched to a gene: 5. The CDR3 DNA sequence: TGCGCCAGCAGCTTCCGGGACAGCAGCTCCTACGAGCAGTACTTC. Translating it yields CASSFRDSSSYEQYF.

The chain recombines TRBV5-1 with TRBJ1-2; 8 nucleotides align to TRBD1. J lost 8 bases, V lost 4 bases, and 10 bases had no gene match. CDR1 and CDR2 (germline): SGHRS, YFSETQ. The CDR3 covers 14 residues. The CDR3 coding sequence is TGCGCCAGCAGCCCTGGCAGGGGGCTGGGAGGCTACACCTTC. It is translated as CASSPGRGLGGYTF.

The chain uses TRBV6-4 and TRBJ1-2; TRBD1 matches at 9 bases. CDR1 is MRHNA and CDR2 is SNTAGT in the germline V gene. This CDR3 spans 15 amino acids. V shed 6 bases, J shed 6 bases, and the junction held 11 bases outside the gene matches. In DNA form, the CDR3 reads TGTGCCAGCAGCTCCACAGGGGGCGAAACTAATGGCTACACCTTC. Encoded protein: CASSSTGGETNGYTF.

The CDR3 DNA reads as TGCAGCGTTGACCTCACAGGGGACTATGGCTACACCTTC. It specifies CSVDLTGDYGYTF. V usage is TRBV29-1 and J usage is TRBJ1-2; the match to TRBD1 covers 7 bases. The germline V gene has CDR1 SQVTM and CDR2 ANQGSEA. Trimming cost V 3 bases and J 3 bases; bases outside gene matches: 4. The CDR3 is made up of 13 amino acids.

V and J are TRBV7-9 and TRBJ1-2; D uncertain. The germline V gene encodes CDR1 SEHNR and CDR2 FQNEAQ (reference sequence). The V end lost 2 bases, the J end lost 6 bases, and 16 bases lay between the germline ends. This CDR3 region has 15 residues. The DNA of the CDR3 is TGTGCCAGCAGCTTACTTGGAGATTTAATAGATGGCTACACCTTC. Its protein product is CASSLLGDLIDGYTF.

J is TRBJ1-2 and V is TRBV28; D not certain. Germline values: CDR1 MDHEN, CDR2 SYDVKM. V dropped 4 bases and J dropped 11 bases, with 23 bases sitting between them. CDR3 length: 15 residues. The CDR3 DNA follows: TGTGCCAGCAGTTACACGAGGCCTGGTTTCTTTAGGTACACCTTC. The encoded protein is CASSYTRPGFFRYTF.

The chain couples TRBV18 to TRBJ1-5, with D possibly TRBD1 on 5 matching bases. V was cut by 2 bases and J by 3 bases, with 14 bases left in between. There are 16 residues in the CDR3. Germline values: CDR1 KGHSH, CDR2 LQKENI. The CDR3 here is CASSPSGSGINQPQHF. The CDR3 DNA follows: TGTGCCAGCTCACCATCAGGGTCAGGGATCAATCAGCCCCAGCATTTT.

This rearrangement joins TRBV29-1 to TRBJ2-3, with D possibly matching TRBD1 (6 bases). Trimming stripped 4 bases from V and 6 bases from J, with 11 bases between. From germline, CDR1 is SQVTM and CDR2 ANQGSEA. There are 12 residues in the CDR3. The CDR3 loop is CSVGRGSDTQYF. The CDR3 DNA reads TGCAGCGTTGGCAGGGGTAGCGATACGCAGTATTTT.

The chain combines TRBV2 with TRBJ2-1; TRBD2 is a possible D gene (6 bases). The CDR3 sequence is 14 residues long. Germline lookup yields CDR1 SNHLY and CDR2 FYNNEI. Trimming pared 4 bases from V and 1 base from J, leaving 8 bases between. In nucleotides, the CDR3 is TGTGCCAGCAGTGGGGAGGTTTCCTACAATGAGCAGTTCTTC. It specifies CASSGEVSYNEQFF.

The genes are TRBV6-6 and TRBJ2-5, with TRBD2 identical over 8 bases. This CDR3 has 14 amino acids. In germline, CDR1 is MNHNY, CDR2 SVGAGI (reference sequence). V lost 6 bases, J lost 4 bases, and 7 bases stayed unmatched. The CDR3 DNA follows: TGTGCCAGCAGGCCTAGCGCGGGGGGAGAGACCCAGTACTTC. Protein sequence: CASRPSAGGETQYF.